The 14 T cell receptor beta chains below all came from one sample that was sequenced in a study of patients and donors after allogeneic stem cell transplantation. TCRdb called the RT-PCR reads again in MiXCR, with one record for every CDR3 protein. The sample lists 80,000 to 90,000 distinct CDR3 sequences; 40% to 60% were seen once. The specimen sequenced was blood, either unsorted or a sorted T cell fraction (not recorded which). These receptors were taken from a human donor who was either an allogeneic HSCT recipient or a stem cell or donor lymphocyte infusion donor (not recorded which). It is not recorded whose cells these are; they may come from a transplant donor.

CDR3 sequence: CASSLRPGQSSYNEQFF. The CDR3 region has the DNA TGTGCCAGCAGCCTAAGACCCGGACAGAGCTCCTACAATGAGCAGTTCTTC. The V call is TRBV14, the J call TRBJ2-1; maybe TRBD1 (6 bases). The CDR3 runs 17 residues. Trimming took off 4 bases at V and 0 bases at J, with 16 bases between the two ends. CDR1 and CDR2 (germline): SGHDN, FVKESK.

This clonotype showed up just a few times. CDR3 nucleotides: TGTGCCAGCAGTCCCCGGGACAGGGACTACGAGCAGTACTTC. As protein: CASSPRDRDYEQYF. J is TRBJ2-7 and V is TRBV27, with 9 bases matching TRBD1. Germline assignment: CDR1 MNHEY and CDR2 SMNVEV (reference sequence). This CDR3 has 14 amino acids. With V trimmed by 5 bases and J by 3 bases, 5 bases remained unmatched.

This chain uses TRBV4-3 with TRBJ2-3; 14 bases are a match to TRBD2. The germline gives CDR1 LGHNA, CDR2 YSLEER. Trimming removed 4 bases from V and 5 bases from J; junction bases left unmatched: 8. This CDR3 contains 17 residues. The CDR3 region has the DNA TGCGCCAGCAGCCTACGAGCCGGACTAGCGGGGGGAGATACGCAGTATTTT. The encoded protein is CASSLRAGLAGGDTQYF.

J is TRBJ1-4 and V is TRBV7-2, with unresolved D. The CDR3 length is 15 residues. The germline V gene has CDR1 SGHTA and CDR2 FQGNSA. V was pared by 1 base and J by 0 bases, with 6 bases between. CDR3 loop: CASSLDGATNEKLFF. CDR3 DNA: TGTGCCAGCAGCTTAGATGGTGCAACTAATGAAAAACTGTTTTTT.

This chain links TRBV10-3 with TRBJ2-7; D is ambiguous. Per the germline V gene, CDR1 is ENHRY and CDR2 is SYGVKD. This CDR3 comprises 14 residues. Trimming pared 10 bases from V and 7 bases from J, leaving 23 bases between. DNA of the CDR3: TGTGCCACCCGCCGAGGTCCACGCACTGATGAGCAGTACTTC. This codes for CATRRGPRTDEQYF.

This clonotype was counted between two and nine times. Written as DNA, the CDR3 is TGTGCCAGCAGCTTGTTGGATTTCAATGAGCAGTTCTTC. Translating gives CASSLLDFNEQFF. This sequence joins TRBV5-6 and TRBJ2-1; no clear D. Trimming took off 1 base at V and 6 bases at J, with 8 bases between the two ends. The CDR3 has 13 amino acids. Germline V gene lookup returns CDR1 SGHDT and CDR2 YYEEEE.

V and J are TRBV6-6 and TRBJ2-3; the D is unclear. Trimming left V 6 bases short and J 0 bases short, with 19 bases between. The CDR3 contains 17 residues. Germline V lookup: CDR1 MNHNY, CDR2 SVGAGI (reference sequence). The CDR3 spells CASSYPRSQTSTDTQYF. The CDR3 DNA is TGTGCCAGCAGCTACCCTAGGTCCCAAACTAGCACAGATACGCAGTATTTT.

Turning to this clonotype: The junction and the germline gene differ at one end; a read error may be behind it. The V gene is TRBV10-3, the J gene TRBJ1-1; the D is unclear. CDR1 and CDR2 from the germline V gene are ENHRY and SYGVKD. The CDR3 runs 12 residues. The chain's CDR3 is CAISEPEDVFWF. Written as DNA, the CDR3 is TGTGCCATCAGTGAGCCTGAGGACGTTTTTTGGTTT.

On this clonotype itself: At one of its ends the junction is not consistent with the germline gene, which may arise from a read error. The rearrangement joins TRBV20-1 to TRBJ1-1; D not certain. The V gene's germline CDR1 is DFQATT and CDR2 SNEGSKA (reference sequence). This CDR3 region has 13 residues. The DNA for the CDR3 is TGCAGTGCTAGACTAGGGATCAACACTGAAACTTTCTTT. This codes for CSARLGINTETFF.

The CDR3 region is CASTGNSNTEAFF. Here the CDR3 DNA reads TGTGCCAGCACAGGGAATTCAAACACTGAAGCTTTCTTT. The J gene is TRBJ1-1, the V gene TRBV28; D might be TRBD1 (5 bases). Trimming stripped 7 bases from V and 2 bases from J, with 11 bases between. The CDR3 is 13 residues long. Germline V lookup: CDR1 MDHEN, CDR2 SYDVKM.

The chain has TRBV27 and TRBJ1-1, with 8 bases aligning to TRBD1. J was trimmed by 3 bases and V by 5 bases; bases with no gene match: 11. This CDR3 region has 16 residues. In germline, CDR1 is MNHEY, CDR2 SMNVEV (reference sequence). CDR3 sequence (DNA): TGTGCCAGCAGTGGGACGGACAGGGCTGCGCACACTGAAGCTTTCTTT. Its translation: CASSGTDRAAHTEAFF.

V is TRBV12-3 or TRBV12-4 and J is TRBJ2-4, with D perhaps TRBD2 (5 bases). The V and J ends lost 8 bases and 0 bases respectively, with 17 bases between them. CDR3 length: 16 amino acids. The CDR3: CASYPGVGGAKNIQYF. The CDR3 nucleotides are TGTGCCAGCTACCCCGGGGTTGGAGGAGCCAAAAACATTCAGTACTTC.

The chain combines TRBV5-1 with TRBJ2-3, with D unresolved. V was shortened by 4 bases and J by 2 bases, with 17 bases between the two germline ends. CDR3 length: 16 amino acids. Germline CDR1 and CDR2: SGHRS and YFSETQ. The CDR3 is CASSRMISDPTDTQYF. In nucleotides, the CDR3 is TGCGCCAGCAGCCGCATGATTAGTGATCCCACAGATACGCAGTATTTT.

This clonotype was detected only a few times. This chain uses TRBV7-9 with TRBJ1-6; no reliable D call. This CDR3 contains 14 residues. Germline V lookup: CDR1 SEHNR, CDR2 FQNEAQ (reference sequence). The germline V and J ends were trimmed by 4 bases and 6 bases, with 10 bases remaining between them. CDR3 loop: CASSYVTGNSPLHF. For the CDR3, the DNA is TGTGCCAGCAGCTACGTGACGGGTAATTCACCCCTCCACTTT.